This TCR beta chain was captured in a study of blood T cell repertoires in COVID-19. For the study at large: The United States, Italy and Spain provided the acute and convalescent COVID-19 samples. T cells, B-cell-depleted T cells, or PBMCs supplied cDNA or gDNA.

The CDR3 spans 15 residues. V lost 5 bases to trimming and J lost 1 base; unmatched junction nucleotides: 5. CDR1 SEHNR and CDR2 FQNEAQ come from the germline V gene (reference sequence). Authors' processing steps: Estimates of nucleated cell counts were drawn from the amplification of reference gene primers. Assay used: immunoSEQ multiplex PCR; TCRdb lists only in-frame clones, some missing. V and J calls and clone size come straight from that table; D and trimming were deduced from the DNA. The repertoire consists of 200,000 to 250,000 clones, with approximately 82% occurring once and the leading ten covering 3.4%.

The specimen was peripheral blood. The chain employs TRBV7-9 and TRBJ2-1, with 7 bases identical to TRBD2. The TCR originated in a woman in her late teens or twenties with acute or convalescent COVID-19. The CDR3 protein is CASSPQAGSYNEQFF. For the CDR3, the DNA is TGTGCCAGCAGCCCCCAAGCGGGATCCTACAATGAGCAGTTCTTC.